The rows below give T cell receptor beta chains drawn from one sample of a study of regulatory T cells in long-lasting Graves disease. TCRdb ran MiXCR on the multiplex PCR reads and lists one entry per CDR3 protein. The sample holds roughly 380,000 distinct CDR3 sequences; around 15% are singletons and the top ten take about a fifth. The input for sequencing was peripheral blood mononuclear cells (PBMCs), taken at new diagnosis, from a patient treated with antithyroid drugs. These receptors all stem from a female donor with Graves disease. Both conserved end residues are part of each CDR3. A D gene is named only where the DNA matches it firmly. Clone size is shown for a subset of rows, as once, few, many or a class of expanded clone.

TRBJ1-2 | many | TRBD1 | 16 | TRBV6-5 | CASSYSGTEGYYGYTF | TGTGCCAGCAGTTACTCGGGGACAGAGGGATACTATGGCTACACCTTC
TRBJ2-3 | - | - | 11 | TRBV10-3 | CAISDPDTQYF | TGTGCCATCAGTGACCCAGATACGCAGTATTTT
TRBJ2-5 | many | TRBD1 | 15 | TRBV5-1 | CASSLSAGTGETQYF | TGCGCCAGCAGCTTGTCGGCAGGGACAGGGGAGACCCAGTACTTC
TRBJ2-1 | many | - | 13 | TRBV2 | CASKDSAYNEQFF | TGTGCCAGCAAGGACAGCGCTTACAATGAGCAGTTCTTC
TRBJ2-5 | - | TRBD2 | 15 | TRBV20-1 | CSAEGLAGDQETQYF | TGCAGTGCTGAGGGACTAGCGGGAGATCAAGAGACCCAGTACTTC
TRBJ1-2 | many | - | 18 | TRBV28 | CASSLPTGNPLLSGGYTF | TGTGCCAGCAGTTTACCGACAGGAAACCCCCTTCTATCGGGTGGCTACACCTTC
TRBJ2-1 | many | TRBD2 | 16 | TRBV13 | CASSLEREDQGDEQFF | TGTGCCAGCAGCTTAGAGCGGGAGGACCAAGGGGATGAGCAGTTCTTC
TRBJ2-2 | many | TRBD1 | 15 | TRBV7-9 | CASSRILRGTGELFF | TGTGCCAGCAGCAGAATCCTCAGGGGGACCGGGGAGCTGTTTTTT
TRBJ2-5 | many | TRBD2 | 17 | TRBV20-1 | CSAGARTSGTIQETQYF | TGCAGTGCTGGGGCAAGGACTAGCGGGACGATCCAAGAGACCCAGTACTTC
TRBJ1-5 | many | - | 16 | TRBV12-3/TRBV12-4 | CASSLGGPRERQPQHF | TGTGCCAGCAGTTTAGGTGGACCCAGGGAACGCCAGCCCCAGCATTTT
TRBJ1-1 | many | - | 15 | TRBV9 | CASSVAAGLNTEAFF | TGTGCCAGCAGCGTAGCAGCGGGCCTGAACACTGAAGCTTTCTTT
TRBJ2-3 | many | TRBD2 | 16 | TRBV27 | CASSNSGGRLADTQYF | TGTGCCAGCAGTAATAGCGGGGGGCGCCTTGCAGATACGCAGTATTTT
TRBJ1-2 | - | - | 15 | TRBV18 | CASSPTGDKNYGYTF | TGTGCCAGCTCCCCGACAGGTGACAAAAACTATGGCTACACCTTC
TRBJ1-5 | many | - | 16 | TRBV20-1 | CSAQSRGEGGNQPQHF | TGCAGTGCCCAGTCAAGGGGAGAGGGGGGCAATCAGCCCCAGCATTTT
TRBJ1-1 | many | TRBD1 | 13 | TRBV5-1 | CASSSLDRGKAFF | TGCGCCAGCAGCTCCCTCGACAGGGGGAAAGCTTTCTTT
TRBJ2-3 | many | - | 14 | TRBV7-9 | CASTQTESTDTQYF | TGTGCCAGCACCCAGACTGAAAGCACAGATACGCAGTATTTT
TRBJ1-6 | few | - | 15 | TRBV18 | CASSPPGGQHSPLHF | TGTGCCAGCTCACCACCGGGCGGCCAGCATTCACCCCTCCACTTT
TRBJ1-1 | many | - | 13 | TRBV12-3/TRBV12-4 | CASSWTTGSEAFF | TGTGCCAGCAGTTGGACAACAGGTTCTGAAGCTTTCTTT
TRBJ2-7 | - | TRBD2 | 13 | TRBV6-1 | CASEASGSYEQYF | TGTGCCAGCGAGGCTAGCGGCTCCTACGAGCAGTACTTC
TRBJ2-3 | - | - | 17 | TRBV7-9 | CASSFGRADPSTDTQYF | TGTGCCAGCAGCTTTGGGCGCGCGGACCCTAGCACAGATACGCAGTATTTT
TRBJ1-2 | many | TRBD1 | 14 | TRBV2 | CASSDTSDRAGYTF | TGTGCCAGCAGCGACACCTCGGACAGGGCCGGCTACACCTTC
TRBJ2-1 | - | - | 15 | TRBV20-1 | CSARDLFGFGDEQFF | TGCAGTGCTAGAGATCTTTTCGGGTTTGGGGATGAGCAGTTCTTC
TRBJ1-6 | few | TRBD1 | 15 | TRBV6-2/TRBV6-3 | CASGPSGTANSPLHF | TGTGCCAGCGGACCTTCCGGGACAGCGAATTCACCCCTCCACTTT
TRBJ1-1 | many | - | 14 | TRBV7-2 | CASTVPGLHTEAFF | TGTGCCAGCACCGTACCGGGACTGCACACTGAAGCTTTCTTT
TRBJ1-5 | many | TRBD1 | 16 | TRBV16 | CASRLSNTGERQPQHF | TGTGCCAGCAGACTTAGTAATACAGGGGAAAGGCAGCCCCAGCATTTT
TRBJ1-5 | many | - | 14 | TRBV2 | CASQQGWGNQPQHF | TGTGCCAGCCAACAGGGTTGGGGCAATCAGCCCCAGCATTTT
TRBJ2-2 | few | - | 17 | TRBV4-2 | CASSHPSRRTNTGELFF | TGTGCCAGCAGCCACCCCTCTCGCAGGACGAACACCGGGGAGCTGTTTTTT
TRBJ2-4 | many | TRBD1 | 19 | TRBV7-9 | CASSLIEGTANLAKNIQYF | TGTGCCAGCAGCTTAATTGAAGGGACAGCAAACCTAGCCAAAAACATTCAGTACTTC
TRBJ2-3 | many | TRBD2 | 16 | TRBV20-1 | CSARDLQRGNTDTQYF | TGCAGTGCTAGAGATTTACAGCGGGGGAACACAGATACGCAGTATTTT
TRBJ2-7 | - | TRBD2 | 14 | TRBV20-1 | CSARGREGIYEQYF | TGCAGTGCTAGGGGACGGGAGGGCATCTACGAGCAGTACTTC
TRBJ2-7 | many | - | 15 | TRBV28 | CASRPWTELHYEQYF | TGTGCCAGCAGACCCTGGACGGAGCTTCACTACGAGCAGTACTTC
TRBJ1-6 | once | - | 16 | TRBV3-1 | CASSQESQPGGSPLHF | TGTGCCAGCAGCCAAGAGTCCCAGCCGGGCGGTTCACCCCTCCACTTT
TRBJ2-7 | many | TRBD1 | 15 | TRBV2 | CASSSSTGWIYEQYF | TGTGCCAGTTCCTCATCGACAGGGTGGATTTACGAGCAGTACTTC
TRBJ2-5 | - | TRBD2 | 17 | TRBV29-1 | CSVEDLGLAGVMETQYF | TGCAGCGTTGAAGATCTGGGGCTAGCGGGAGTGATGGAGACCCAGTACTTC
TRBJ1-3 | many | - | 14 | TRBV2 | CASSWRDPYGTIYF | TGTGCCAGCAGTTGGAGGGACCCCTATGGCACCATATATTTT
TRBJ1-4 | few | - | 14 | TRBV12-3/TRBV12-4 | CASSFVGAGEKLFF | TGTGCCAGCAGTTTTGTAGGAGCTGGTGAAAAACTGTTTTTT
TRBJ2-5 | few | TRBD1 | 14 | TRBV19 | CASSMAGGQETQYF | TGTGCCAGTAGTATGGCAGGGGGCCAAGAGACCCAGTACTTC